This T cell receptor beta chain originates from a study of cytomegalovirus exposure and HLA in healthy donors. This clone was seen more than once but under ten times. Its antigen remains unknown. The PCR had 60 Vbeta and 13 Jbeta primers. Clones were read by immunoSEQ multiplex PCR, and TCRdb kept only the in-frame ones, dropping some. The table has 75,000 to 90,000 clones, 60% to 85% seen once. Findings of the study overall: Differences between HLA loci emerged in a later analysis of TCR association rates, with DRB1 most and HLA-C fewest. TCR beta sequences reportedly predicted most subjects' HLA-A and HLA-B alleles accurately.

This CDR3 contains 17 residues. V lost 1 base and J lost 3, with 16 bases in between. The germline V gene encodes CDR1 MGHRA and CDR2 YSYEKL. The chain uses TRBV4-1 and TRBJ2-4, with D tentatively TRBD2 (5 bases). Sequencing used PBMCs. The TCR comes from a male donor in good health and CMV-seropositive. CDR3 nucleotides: TGCGCCAGCAGCCAAGTTGCGAGGGATTGGGACAAAAACATTCAGTACTTC. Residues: CASSQVARDWDKNIQYF.